This TCR beta chain was recorded in a study of T cells in Graves' hyperthyroidism and ophthalmopathy. Study overall: Before treatment of any kind, peripheral blood was taken at initial diagnosis. Notes on the study in general: A 13 V-J model separated ophthalmopathy from stable hyperthyroidism. In validation, the model predicted ophthalmopathy. These predictions came a median around 5.9 months before onset. Most thyroid-expanded clonotypes above 0.001 were also found in blood.

V lost 9 bases to trimming and J lost 0 bases, with 17 bases between them. The CDR3 covers 15 residues. This clonotype was picked up many times. What it recognizes is unknown. TCR beta CDR3 regions were amplified from RNA. The HTBI set primed first-round TCR CDR3 RT-PCR. TCRdb re-called the multiplex PCR reads with MiXCR, one entry per CDR3 protein. The sample carries roughly 380,000 distinct CDR3 sequences, approximately 13% recorded once. This sequence joins TRBV12-3 or TRBV12-4 and TRBJ1-2, with unresolved D. The receptor comes from a woman aged 55-75 years with Graves' hyperthyroidism. Sequencing was carried out using blood. CDR3 DNA: TGTGCCAGTTCAACTTCAGTTGGGCCTAACTATGGCTACACCTTC. Residues: CASSTSVGPNYGYTF.